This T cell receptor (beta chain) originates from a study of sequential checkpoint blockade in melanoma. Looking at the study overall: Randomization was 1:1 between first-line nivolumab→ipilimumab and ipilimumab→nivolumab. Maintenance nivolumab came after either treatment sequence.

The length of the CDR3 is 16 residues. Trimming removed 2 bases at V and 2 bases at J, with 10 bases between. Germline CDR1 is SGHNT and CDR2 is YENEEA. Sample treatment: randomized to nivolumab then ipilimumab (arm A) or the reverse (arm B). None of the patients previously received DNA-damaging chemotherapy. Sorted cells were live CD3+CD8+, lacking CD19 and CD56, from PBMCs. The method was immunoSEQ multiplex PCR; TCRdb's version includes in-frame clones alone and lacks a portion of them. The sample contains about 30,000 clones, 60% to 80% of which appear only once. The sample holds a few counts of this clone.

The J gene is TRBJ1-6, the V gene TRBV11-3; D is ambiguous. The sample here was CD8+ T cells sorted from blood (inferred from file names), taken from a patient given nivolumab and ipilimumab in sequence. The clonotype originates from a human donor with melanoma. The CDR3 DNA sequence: TGTGCCAGCAGCTTACTCTCGCAGACCTATAATTCACCCCTCCACTTT. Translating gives CASSLLSQTYNSPLHF.